What follows describes a single T cell receptor (beta chain). Its antigen is currently unknown. The data belong to a study of shared clonotypes between healthy human individuals. The germline CDR1 and CDR2 sequences are LGHNA and YSLEER. The CDR3 is made up of 16 amino acids. V shed 4 bases and J 4 bases; nucleotides not matched to a gene: 10. Study-level points and caveats: Investigators collected only blood, and repertoires in tissues likely differ. Few donors limited the genetic and exposure-history diversity represented.

Under the authors' procedure: ImmunoSEQ sequences covered only the junction and lacked quality scores; filtering therefore differed. Sequenced by immunoSEQ multiplex PCR; TCRdb stores in-frame clones only, minus some. The DNA was the basis for D and trimming; V, J and clone size are from that table. The sample gives 2 million to 2.5 million clones, 85% to 95% of which show up once; 0.1% to 0.15% is in the top ten. The chain is built from TRBV4-3 and TRBJ2-7, with 10 bases lining up with TRBD2. The sequence came from a man between 18 and 29 years old in good health. Sequencing was carried out using naive CD4+ T cells sorted from blood. Regarding subset: CD45RA+ positively selected. The CDR3 sequence: CASSRGGPSGSYEQYF. In DNA form, the CDR3 reads TGCGCCAGCAGCCGAGGGGGGCCTAGCGGGAGTTACGAGCAGTACTTC.